The next 32 T cell receptor beta chains were all read from a single sample in a study of post-analysis software for immune sequencing data. Prepared TCR beta cDNA libraries contained unique molecular identifiers. Via MiXCR, TCRdb re-called the PCR reads, giving one row per CDR3 protein. The sample consists of about 430,000 distinct CDR3 sequences, over 30% of them appearing once. These receptors are not linked to any known antigen. Study-wide results and caveats: About five TRBV segments, including TRBV5-6, TRBV5-1 and TRBV20-1, were more frequent in patients than controls.

The sample comprised blood. The receptors were sampled from a girl aged 2 to 10 with multiple sclerosis.

The J gene is TRBJ2-6, the V gene TRBV20-1; D may be TRBD2 (6 bases). Germline values: CDR1 DFQATT, CDR2 SNEGSKA (reference sequence). With 5 bases removed from V and 0 bases from J, the gap between germline ends came to 17 bases. The length of the CDR3 is 17 residues. The CDR3 DNA follows: TGCAGTGCTTCCCTCGGGAGCACATACTCTGGGGCCAACGTCCTGACTTTC. Protein sequence: CSASLGSTYSGANVLTF.

The rearrangement joins TRBV6-2 or TRBV6-3 to TRBJ1-5; TRBD1 agrees at 7 bases. The CDR3 covers 13 residues. Germline values: CDR1 MNHEY, CDR2 SVGEGT. The ends lost 6 bases at V and 7 bases at J; junction bases unmatched: 6. The CDR3 DNA follows: TGTGCCAGCAGCGACAGGGACCGACAGCCCCAGCATTTT. Translation gives CASSDRDRQPQHF.

The table lists this clonotype with many counts. The rearrangement links TRBV6-5 to TRBJ1-2; D unresolved. Per the germline V gene, CDR1 is MNHEY and CDR2 is SVGAGI. Deletions cut 6 bases from V and 8 bases from J, with 16 bases between. This CDR3 region has 13 residues. The CDR3 nucleotides are TGTGCCAGCAGCTCAGACCGCAGTAGGGGCTACACCTTC. Its protein is CASSSDRSRGYTF.

This chain links TRBV6-5 with TRBJ1-6; no reliable D call. The CDR3 sequence is 17 residues long. The V end was cut by 0 bases, the J end by 11 bases, with 20 bases between. In germline, CDR1 is MNHEY, CDR2 SVGAGI. CDR3 sequence reads: CASSYSLPFRSWAPLHF. The CDR3 DNA follows: TGTGCCAGCAGTTACTCGCTACCTTTCCGGTCCTGGGCACCCCTCCACTTT.

V and J are TRBV29-1 and TRBJ2-7, with a tentative D call TRBD2 (6 bases). The J call is uncertain, as TRBJ2-5 better fits the DNA end. The CDR3 totals 14 residues. Germline V gene lookup returns CDR1 SQVTM and CDR2 ANQGSEA. This CDR3 is CSVVPREYRETQYF. The CDR3 nucleotides are TGCAGCGTTGTCCCTCGGGAGTATAGGGAGACCCAGTACTTC.

CDR3 sequence: CSARDIDSAFYEQFF. As DNA, the CDR3 is TGCAGTGCTAGAGATATAGATTCAGCCTTTTATGAGCAGTTCTTC. The V call is TRBV20-1, the J call TRBJ2-1; D gene uncertain. In germline, CDR1 is DFQATT, CDR2 SNEGSKA (reference sequence). CDR3 length: 15 residues. Trimming stripped 0 bases from V and 8 bases from J, with 17 bases between.

This chain links TRBV7-9 with TRBJ1-4; TRBD1 aligns across 7 bases. The V segment lost 2 bases and the J segment 8 bases; nucleotides outside the gene matches: 8. This CDR3 has 15 amino acids. CDR1 and CDR2 from the germline V gene are SEHNR and FQNEAQ (reference sequence). The CDR3 sequence: CASSLRRGGLEKLFF. In DNA, the CDR3 is TGTGCCAGCAGCTTAAGAAGAGGGGGCCTGGAAAAACTGTTTTTT.

The chain is built from TRBV5-1 and TRBJ2-5, with 13 bases fitting TRBD2. Trimming removed 1 base from V and 10 bases from J; junction bases left unmatched: 7. This CDR3 region has 15 residues. The germline CDR1 and CDR2 sequences are SGHRS and YFSETQ. The CDR3 sequence is CASSLWTSGGPGQYF. DNA of the CDR3: TGCGCCAGCAGCTTGTGGACTAGCGGGGGCCCGGGCCAGTACTTC.

The chain employs TRBV3-1 and TRBJ2-1; TRBD1 or TRBD2 may be the D gene (6 bases each). The germline V and J ends were trimmed by 0 bases and 5 bases, with 11 bases remaining between them. Germline lookup yields CDR1 LGHDT and CDR2 YNNKEL (reference sequence). CDR3 size: 15 residues. In DNA, the CDR3 is TGTGCCAGCAGCCAAGATCTGCGGGACAACAATGAGCAGTTCTTC. It codes for CASSQDLRDNNEQFF.

The chain combines TRBV5-4 with TRBJ2-1; the match to TRBD2 covers 13 bases. The CDR3 runs to 19 residues. Trimming took 0 bases from V and 0 from J; bases not matched to a gene: 6. Germline V CDR1 and CDR2: SGHNT, YYREEE (reference sequence). The CDR3 DNA is TGTGCCAGCAGCTTGGGAGGACTAGCGGGAGTGGTCTCCTACAATGAGCAGTTCTTC. Translating it yields CASSLGGLAGVVSYNEQFF.

The chain joins TRBV11-2 to TRBJ2-5; no reliable D call. Between the trimmed V and J ends, which lost 5 bases and 2 bases, there was a span of 18 bases. The CDR3 loop spans 16 amino acids. Germline V gives CDR1 SGHAT, CDR2 FQNNGV. The CDR3 nucleotides are TGTGCCAGCAGCCCGGCCCAAAATAGGATACAAGAGACCCAGTACTTC. The encoded protein is CASSPAQNRIQETQYF.

This clonotype was detected only a few times. This chain joins TRBV7-2 and TRBJ2-1; D gene ambiguous. CDR1 is SGHTA, CDR2 FQGNSA, per germline. The CDR3 is 15 residues long. The V gene lost 5 bases and the J gene lost 5 bases, with 16 bases spanning the gap. The CDR3 bases are TGTGCCAGCAGCGCCAGCCCGCCCGGACACAATGAGCAGTTCTTC. This gives the protein CASSASPPGHNEQFF.

The chain has TRBV20-1 and TRBJ2-4; D unclear. The length of the CDR3 is 15 residues. Trimming removed 3 bases at V and 0 bases at J, with 12 bases between. Germline CDR1 DFQATT, CDR2 SNEGSKA (reference sequence). The CDR3 reads CSASVATLAKNIQYF. In DNA form, the CDR3 reads TGCAGTGCTAGTGTGGCTACCCTAGCCAAAAACATTCAGTACTTC.

The chain combines TRBV5-1 with TRBJ2-5; no definite D call. V gave up 2 bases and J gave up 1 base, with 12 bases separating them. This CDR3 region has 15 residues. Germline CDR1 SGHRS, CDR2 YFSETQ. CDR3 region: CASSLNGPLQETQYF. CDR3 bases: TGCGCCAGCAGCTTAAACGGACCCCTCCAAGAGACCCAGTACTTC.

This chain joins TRBV20-1 and TRBJ2-5; D remains ambiguous. The V end lost 0 bases, the J end lost 1 base, and 9 bases lay between the germline ends. The CDR3 totals 14 residues. Germline V lookup: CDR1 DFQATT, CDR2 SNEGSKA (reference sequence). The DNA for the CDR3 is TGCAGTGCTAGAGATTACCGCGCCCAAGAGACCCAGTACTTC. It encodes CSARDYRAQETQYF.

The CDR3 DNA is TGTGCCAGCAGTCCCTCCCCCAATAACTATGGCTACACCTTC. It translates to CASSPSPNNYGYTF. The chain links TRBV27 to TRBJ1-2; D gene uncertain. V lost 5 bases and J lost 1, with 11 bases in between. This CDR3 region has 14 residues. Germline V gene sequence: CDR1 MNHEY, CDR2 SMNVEV (reference sequence).

This clonotype appeared once. It may be a read error: a sequence one base away is much more abundant. The chain's CDR3 is CSGPGAVYGYTF. The CDR3 nucleotides are TGCAGCGGGCCGGGGGCGGTCTATGGCTACACCTTC. The chain couples TRBV29-1 to TRBJ1-2; tentatively, D is TRBD1 (6 bases). The germline V gene has CDR1 SQVTM and CDR2 ANQGSEA. The CDR3 extends over 12 amino acids. V was clipped by 7 bases and J by 4 bases, with 13 bases between them.

This chain links TRBV29-1 with TRBJ2-1; D call uncertain. CDR1 is SQVTM and CDR2 is ANQGSEA in the germline V gene. CDR3 size: 11 residues. The CDR3 DNA reads TGCAGAGCTGTCAGTGCTTGGGAGCAGTTCTTC. It yields the protein CRAVSAWEQFF.

The V gene is TRBV21-1, the J gene TRBJ2-5; TRBD1 is the table's D call and was not checked against the DNA. TRBV21-1 is a pseudogene locus. CDR3 length: 17 residues. CDR3 bases: TGTGCCAGCAGCTACGTGGACATAAAGGGATTACAAGAGACCCAGTACTTC. Protein: CASSYVDIKGLQETQYF.

This sequence joins TRBV5-5 and TRBJ1-5, with 7 bases fitting TRBD1. The CDR3 runs 14 residues. Trimming removed 5 bases from V and 7 bases from J; junction bases left unmatched: 9. Germline CDR1 and CDR2: SGHKS and YYEKEE (reference sequence). The CDR3 nucleotides read TGTGCCAGCAGTCTCGGGACAGTAAAGCAGCCCCAGCATTTT. Residues: CASSLGTVKQPQHF. The whole variable domain, remainder taken from reference TRBV5-5 and TRBJ1-5, is DAGVTQSPTHLIKTRGQQVTLRCSPISGHKSVSWYQQVLGQGPQFIFQYYEKEERGRGNFPDRFSARQFPNYSSELNVNALLLGDSALYLCASSLGTVKQPQHFGDGTRLSIL.

This clonotype was picked up a small number of times. The genes are TRBV7-8 and TRBJ1-2; the D gene is possibly TRBD1 (6 bases). This CDR3 has 16 amino acids. Trimming removed 5 bases at V and 0 bases at J, with 16 bases between. CDR1 is SGHVS, CDR2 FQNEAQ, per germline. For the CDR3, the DNA is TGTGCCAGCAGCCCAGCGGGGGCCGCTACTAACTATGGCTACACCTTC. Amino acids: CASSPAGAATNYGYTF.

V usage is TRBV27 and J usage is TRBJ1-6, with TRBD1 identical over 7 bases. The CDR3 runs to 15 residues. Trimming took 5 bases from V and 7 from J; bases not matched to a gene: 8. The V gene's germline CDR1 is MNHEY and CDR2 SMNVEV (reference sequence). CDR3 protein: CASSPTDRVNSPLHF. The CDR3 DNA reads TGTGCCAGCAGTCCAACCGACAGGGTGAATTCACCCCTCCACTTT.

This clonotype was found a few times. The chain has TRBV20-1 and TRBJ2-7, with TRBD1 matching over 9 bases. V was pared by 7 bases and J by 3 bases, with 7 bases of the junction left unmatched. The CDR3 sequence is 13 residues long. In germline, CDR1 is DFQATT, CDR2 SNEGSKA (reference sequence). The CDR3 DNA reads as TGCAGTGTACCGGGACAGGGAGTCTACGAGCAGTACTTC. Translating it yields CSVPGQGVYEQYF.

V gene TRBV28 combines with J gene TRBJ2-5, with 9 bases matching TRBD1. Trimming removed 8 bases from V and 5 bases from J; junction bases left unmatched: 15. This CDR3 contains 16 residues. Germline V CDR1 and CDR2: MDHEN, SYDVKM. The CDR3 sequence: CASRIGTGSVGETQYF. The CDR3 nucleotides are TGTGCCAGCCGGATCGGGACAGGGTCGGTTGGGGAGACCCAGTACTTC.

DNA of the CDR3: TGCAGCGTTGTCGTGCGGTACAATGAGCAGTTCTTC. Amino acids: CSVVVRYNEQFF. This chain uses TRBV29-1 with TRBJ2-1, with D hard to call. CDR3 length equals 12 residues. CDR1 is SQVTM, CDR2 ANQGSEA, per germline. The V and J ends lost 4 bases and 4 bases respectively, with 8 bases between them.

V usage is TRBV4-1 and J usage is TRBJ2-7; the match to TRBD1 covers 8 bases. In germline, CDR1 is MGHRA, CDR2 YSYEKL. With V trimmed by 1 base and J by 4 bases, 9 bases remained unmatched. The CDR3 sequence is 16 residues long. The CDR3 sequence is CASSQASGGVIYEQYF. The CDR3 DNA reads TGCGCCAGCAGCCAAGCTTCAGGGGGCGTTATTTACGAGCAGTACTTC.

This chain connects TRBV20-1 to TRBJ2-7; the match to TRBD1 covers 9 bases. The DNA end is more similar to TRBJ2-5, so the J call may be wrong. CDR1 is DFQATT and CDR2 is SNEGSKA in the germline V gene (reference sequence). The CDR3 consists of 13 residues. For the CDR3, the DNA is TGCAGTGCTACCTACAGGGGGCGCGGGACCCAGTACTTC. It encodes CSATYRGRGTQYF.

Here the CDR3 DNA reads TGCGCCAGCAGCCCTTCGCGGGACAGGAGCGCGGAGACCCAGTACTTC. Its translation: CASSPSRDRSAETQYF. The chain is built from TRBV4-1 and TRBJ2-5; 8 nucleotides line up with TRBD1. J lost 5 bases, V lost 4 bases, and 12 bases had no gene match. This CDR3 is built from 16 residues. CDR1 MGHRA and CDR2 YSYEKL come from the germline V gene.

The chain couples TRBV5-1 to TRBJ1-1; 8 nucleotides line up with TRBD1. Germline V gene data show CDR1 as SGHRS and CDR2 as YFSETQ. CDR3 length: 13 residues. V was pared by 3 bases and J by 4 bases, with 2 bases of the junction left unmatched. CDR3 in amino acids: CASSWTGPTEAFF. The CDR3 DNA reads as TGCGCCAGCAGCTGGACAGGGCCCACTGAAGCTTTCTTT. Full variable domain (outside the CDR3, taken from reference TRBV5-1 and TRBJ1-1): KAGVTQTPRYLIKTRGQQVTLSCSPISGHRSVSWYQQTPGQGLQFLFEYFSETQRNKGNFPGRFSGRQFSNSRSEMNVSTLELGDSALYLCASSWTGPTEAFFGQGTRLTVV.

The chain has TRBV28 and TRBJ2-1; 7 nucleotides match TRBD1. The germline V gene has CDR1 MDHEN and CDR2 SYDVKM. The CDR3 has 14 amino acids. J was trimmed by 10 bases and V by 1 base; bases with no gene match: 7. CDR3 bases: TGTGCCAGCAGTTTATCACAGGGGTCCTACGAGCAGTTCTTC. As protein: CASSLSQGSYEQFF.

The chain carries TRBV28 and TRBJ1-2; 9 nucleotides match TRBD1. The CDR3 totals 15 residues. Germline V gene data show CDR1 as MDHEN and CDR2 as SYDVKM. The junction had 7 bases not matched to a gene; V was cut back by 6 bases and J by 2 bases. Here the CDR3 reads CASRGTGPKNYGYTF. As DNA, the CDR3 is TGTGCCAGCAGAGGGACAGGGCCCAAGAACTATGGCTACACCTTC.

This clonotype came up a few times. The V gene is TRBV7-2, the J gene TRBJ2-1; 14 bases agree with TRBD2. Germline CDR1 is SGHTA and CDR2 is FQGNSA. The J segment lost 4 bases and the V segment lost 3 bases, leaving 5 bases of the junction unmatched. This CDR3 contains 17 residues. The CDR3 loop reads CASSFNRLAGGYNEQFF. In DNA, the CDR3 is TGTGCCAGCAGCTTTAATCGACTAGCGGGAGGGTACAATGAGCAGTTCTTC.